This TCR beta chain was sequenced for a study of T-cell memory formation after mild COVID-19 (dated by TCRdb to the early 2020s). About the investigation overall: TCR sequence clusters from the two donors were largely donor specific. Two young, previously healthy adult volunteers made up the cohort, one male and one female. In a couple of donors, T-cell clones that expanded and contracted after mild COVID-19 were tracked by sequencing TCRalpha and TCRbeta repertoires over time. Study-level results and caveats: Contracting CD4+ clones were located mainly in the CM and EM memory subsets, whereas CD8+ clones were found to be enriched in EMRA. Only a couple of mild cases were covered by the study, and larger cohorts that include severe cases with pre-infection samples were considered necessary. Some responding clones were found in pre-infection memory, which suggests that pre-existing cross-reactive memory T cells took part in the SARS-CoV-2 response. Balanced CD4/CD8 phenotypes were observed for clones contracting from day 15 to 85, whereas a bias towards CD4+ was observed for a second wave of clones expanding from day 15 to 37. The second-wave clones that peaked on day 37 were not confirmed to be SARS-CoV-2 specific.

As regards this clonotype: Its cognate antigen has yet to be identified. Per-nucleotide qualities are absent, and no much larger clonotype sits a single base away.

Sequencing instrument: Illumina NovaSeq 6000. TCRalpha and TCRbeta cDNA libraries were constructed by 5'RACE with constant-segment primers, with sample barcodes and unique molecular identifiers being introduced. Trizol reagent was used to extract RNA from every sample. Library amplification was performed in two PCR steps, and a second sample barcode and Illumina TruSeq adapters were introduced in the second step. Sequencing of libraries was performed on an Illumina NovaSeq with 2 x 150 bp paired-end reads. The original methods were these. The reads were demultiplexed and collapsed into UMI-guided consensus sequences using migec v1.2.7. With mixcr v2.1.11, UMI consensuses were aligned to TRA and TRB V and J templates and assembled into clonotypes. Expanded or contracted clonotypes were those called significant by both edgeR and NoisET, with noise models trained on biological replicates. For edgeR calls, the thresholds were a false discovery rate-adjusted p below 0.01 and a log2 fold-change of 1. As an exploratory analysis of dynamics, max-normalized trajectories of the 1000 most abundant clonotypes were examined with PCA combined with hierarchical clustering. Separately sequenced CD4+ and CD8+ repertoires were used to assign a CD4 or CD8 phenotype to each responding clone. TCRdb itself trimmed the public reads at Q25 with fastp, ran MiXCR and retained productive beta chains. Each CDR3 protein appears once, grouped with its most common genes and DNA. These V and J calls originate from TCRdb's pipeline instead of the authors' own analysis. Recorded for this sample are about 350,000 distinct CDR3 sequences; around 15% of them occurred a single time. 20% to 25% of the sample is taken by the ten largest.

The CDR3, from cysteine to phenylalanine, totals 13 residues. Only CDR3 DNA remains: 39 bases, in frame from the first base. Cut back by 8 bases and 2 bases, the V and J ends lie 15 bases apart. The germline V gene encodes CDR1 GTSNPN and CDR2 SVGIG (reference sequence). Ficoll-Paque density gradient centrifugation was used to isolate PBMCs. The rearranged segments are TRBV30 and TRBJ1-2; the D gene remains uncertain. The sequenced material came from PBMCs or a T cell subset sorted from them (not recorded which). The clonotype was recovered from a man between 18 and 35 years old who had mild COVID-19 (a few samples of this study predate the infection). The sample titles of this study are shuffled in the database, so cell type and time point are left out; the donor was told from shared clones. The DNA sequence is TGTGCCGCCAGTACGGGTGGAAACTATGGCTACACCTTC. Protein translation: CAASTGGNYGYTF.